A single sample gave rise to the 14 T cell receptor beta chains below, sequenced in a study of cytomegalovirus exposure and HLA in healthy donors. Only in-frame clones appear in the TCRdb table, and some are missing; sequencing was by immunoSEQ multiplex PCR. The sample lists about 110,000 clones, roughly 89% occurring once. The material sequenced was PBMCs. The receptors here all came from a woman under 30 in good health and CMV-seronegative.

The chain employs TRBV10-3 and TRBJ2-7; 7 positions match TRBD1. Germline assignment: CDR1 ENHRY and CDR2 SYGVKD. The CDR3 has 11 residues. Unmatched junction bases numbered 6, after V lost 8 bases and J lost 8 bases. CDR3 DNA sequence: TGTGCCATCCTACAGGGGTCTAAGCAGTACTTC. Protein product: CAILQGSKQYF.

This chain joins TRBV7-8 and TRBJ2-3, with 9 bases lining up with TRBD2. The germline V gene encodes CDR1 SGHVS and CDR2 FQNEAQ. V shed 4 bases, J shed 2 bases, and the junction held 4 bases outside the gene matches. The CDR3 runs to 15 residues. CDR3 protein: CASSSRGGLTDTQYF. The CDR3 nucleotides are TGTGCCAGCAGCTCGCGGGGGGGGCTCACAGATACGCAGTATTTT.

This chain connects TRBV7-3 to TRBJ2-1, with unresolved D. The CDR3 sequence is 15 residues long. The V gene lost 3 bases and the J gene lost 2 bases, with 11 bases spanning the gap. Germline V gives CDR1 SGHTA, CDR2 FQGTGA. CDR3: CASSFANSPYNEQFF. The CDR3 nucleotides read TGTGCCAGCAGCTTCGCAAACTCACCCTACAATGAGCAGTTCTTC.

This chain joins TRBV25-1 and TRBJ2-7; TRBD2 matches 7 bases. Germline CDR1 and CDR2: MGHDK and SYGVNS. This CDR3 contains 15 residues. The V segment lost 3 bases and the J segment 7 bases; nucleotides outside the gene matches: 12. CDR3 loop: CASSDSSGRAGEQYF. The CDR3 region has the DNA TGTGCCAGCAGTGATTCCAGTGGGAGGGCCGGTGAGCAGTACTTC.

The chain links TRBV5-1 to TRBJ1-2; a possible D gene is TRBD1 (6 bases). Germline V CDR1 and CDR2: SGHRS, YFSETQ. V lost 1 base and J lost 5, with 27 bases in between. The CDR3 is 19 amino acids. The DNA for the CDR3 is TGCGCCAGCAGCTTGACAACGATCCCAACCCCGGACAGCCCTTATGGCTACACCTTC. As protein: CASSLTTIPTPDSPYGYTF.

The chain links TRBV28 to TRBJ1-4; perhaps TRBD1 as D (5 bases). This CDR3 has 13 amino acids. Germline V lookup: CDR1 MDHEN, CDR2 SYDVKM. Trimming removed 7 bases at V and 5 bases at J, with 11 bases between. DNA of the CDR3: TGTGCCAGCACCGACAGTCAGAATGAAAAACTGTTTTTT. It specifies CASTDSQNEKLFF.

The V and J genes are TRBV7-3 and TRBJ1-1, with TRBD1 identical over 7 bases. Germline loops: CDR1 SGHTA, CDR2 FQGTGA. J gave up 1 base and V 1 base, and 6 bases lay outside the gene matches. This CDR3 has 16 residues. CDR3 in amino acids: CASSLNHRGANTEAFF. The CDR3, as DNA: TGTGCCAGCAGCTTAAATCACAGGGGTGCGAACACTGAAGCTTTCTTT.

Concerning this clone itself: Distinct nucleotide sequences in the sample also encode this CDR3. This chain uses TRBV9 with TRBJ2-3, with D unclear. The germline CDR1 and CDR2 sequences are SGDLS and YYNGEE. V was cut by 4 bases and J by 1 base, with 4 bases left in between. The CDR3 covers 12 residues. The CDR3 reads CASSPGTDTQYF. The CDR3 DNA is TGTGCCAGCAGCCCCGGCACAGATACGCAGTATTTT.

This clone was counted only a few times. This rearrangement joins TRBV5-8 to TRBJ2-3; 8 bases are a match to TRBD2. V was pared by 4 bases and J by 3 bases, with 7 bases of the junction left unmatched. The CDR3 extends over 15 amino acids. Germline CDR1 is SGHTS and CDR2 is YDEGEE. DNA of the CDR3: TGTGCCAGCAGCCGGGGGGGCCGGGTGACAGATACGCAGTATTTT. Protein: CASSRGGRVTDTQYF.

This clone was detected only once. The chain carries TRBV11-2 and TRBJ2-5; 8 bases agree with TRBD2. The CDR3 consists of 15 residues. Looked up from germline, CDR1 is SGHAT and CDR2 is FQNNGV. V shed 5 bases and J 6 bases; nucleotides not matched to a gene: 11. The CDR3 region is CASSPGLAVIKTQYF. The CDR3 nucleotides are TGTGCCAGCAGCCCCGGACTAGCTGTAATAAAGACCCAGTACTTC.

V gene TRBV4-1 combines with J gene TRBJ2-3, with D perhaps TRBD1 (5 bases). Trimming shortened V by 0 bases and J by 7 bases, and 11 bases separated the two germline ends. This CDR3 has 14 residues. Germline CDR1 reads MGHRA; CDR2 reads YSYEKL. This CDR3 is CASSQDMGRHTQYF. CDR3 DNA: TGCGCCAGCAGCCAAGATATGGGGCGGCATACGCAGTATTTT.

This chain links TRBV5-1 with TRBJ1-4; D ambiguous. The CDR3 totals 12 residues. CDR1 is SGHRS, CDR2 YFSETQ, per germline. V was trimmed by 5 bases and J by 4 bases, leaving 6 bases between them. The CDR3 DNA sequence: TGCGCCAGCAGGCAGAATAATGAAAAACTGTTTTTT. This gives the protein CASRQNNEKLFF. The full variable domain, its missing parts supplied by reference TRBV5-1 and TRBJ1-4, is KAGVTQTPRYLIKTRGQQVTLSCSPISGHRSVSWYQQTPGQGLQFLFEYFSETQRNKGNFPGRFSGRQFSNSRSEMNVSTLELGDSALYLCASRQNNEKLFFGSGTQLSVL.

The V gene is TRBV7-9, the J gene TRBJ2-1; perhaps TRBD2 as D (7 bases). V was trimmed by 5 bases and J by 2 bases, leaving 13 bases between them. This CDR3 contains 15 residues. From germline, CDR1 is SEHNR and CDR2 FQNEAQ (reference sequence). CDR3 sequence reads: CASSPRGAPYNEQFF. The CDR3 nucleotides read TGTGCCAGCAGCCCCCGGGGGGCACCCTACAATGAGCAGTTCTTC.

V and J are TRBV18 and TRBJ2-2; D not resolved. The CDR3 sequence is 14 residues long. V was cut by 1 base and J by 0 bases, with 3 bases left in between. Germline CDR1 reads KGHSH; CDR2 reads LQKENI. DNA of the CDR3: TGTGCCAGCTCACCACTCGCGAACACCGGGGAGCTGTTTTTT. Translated, it gives CASSPLANTGELFF.